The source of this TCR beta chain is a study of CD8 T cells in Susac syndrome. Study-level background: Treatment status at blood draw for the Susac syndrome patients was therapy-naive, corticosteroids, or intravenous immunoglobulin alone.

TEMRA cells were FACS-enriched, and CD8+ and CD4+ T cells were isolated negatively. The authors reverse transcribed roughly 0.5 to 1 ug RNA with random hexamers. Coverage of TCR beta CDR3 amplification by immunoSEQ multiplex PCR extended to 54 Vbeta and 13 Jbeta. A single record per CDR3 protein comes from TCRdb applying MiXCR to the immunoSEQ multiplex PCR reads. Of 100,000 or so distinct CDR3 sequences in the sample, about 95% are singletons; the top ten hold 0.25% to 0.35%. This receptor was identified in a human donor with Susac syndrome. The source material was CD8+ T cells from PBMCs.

DNA of the CDR3: TGTGCCAGCAGTTTAGTCAGGTCTGGGGCCAACGTCCTGACTTTC. Translated: CASSLVRSGANVLTF. The chain is built from TRBV28 and TRBJ2-6; D is uncertain. The CDR3 runs 15 residues. Germline CDR1 reads MDHEN; CDR2 reads SYDVKM. V shed 2 bases and J shed 1 base, with 6 bases lying between them.